Each of the 21 T cell receptor beta chains below was sequenced from the same sample in a study of cytomegalovirus exposure and HLA in healthy donors. The method was immunoSEQ multiplex PCR; TCRdb's version includes in-frame clones alone and lacks a portion of them. The data show fewer than 150,000 clones, with around 87% seen just once and approximately 8.7% held by the top ten. The sequencing sample was made of PBMCs. The receptor source for this set is a man in his late teens or twenties in good health and CMV-seropositive.

This sequence joins TRBV5-4 and TRBJ1-2; 7 bases line up with TRBD1. CDR1 is SGHNT, CDR2 YYREEE, per germline (reference sequence). This CDR3 is built from 17 residues. V shed 5 bases and J 1 base; nucleotides not matched to a gene: 14. CDR3 amino acids: CASSLRQGTKFNYGYTF. CDR3 DNA sequence: TGTGCCAGCAGTCTTAGACAGGGAACAAAGTTTAACTATGGCTACACCTTC.

V usage is TRBV5-4 and J usage is TRBJ2-2, with D possibly matching TRBD2 (5 bases). The CDR3 covers 16 residues. V lost 4 bases to trimming and J lost 2 bases, with 15 bases between them. The germline V gene encodes CDR1 SGHNT and CDR2 YYREEE (reference sequence). In DNA form, the CDR3 reads TGTGCCAGCAGCCGGGGTTCCGGGAAAAACACCGGGGAGCTGTTTTTT. This translates into CASSRGSGKNTGELFF.

This clone was seen only once. The J gene is TRBJ2-7, the V gene TRBV14; 9 bases align to TRBD1. The CDR3 is 15 residues long. Germline CDR1 is SGHDN and CDR2 is FVKESK. V lost 5 bases and J lost 4; bases outside the gene matches: 9. CDR3 in amino acids: CASSRTLGTGYEQYF. The CDR3 nucleotides are TGTGCCAGCAGCAGAACCCTCGGGACAGGGTACGAGCAGTACTTC.

V and J are TRBV6-1 and TRBJ2-7; tentative D call: TRBD1 (5 bases). The CDR3 runs 17 residues. Germline values: CDR1 MNHNS, CDR2 SASEGT. V lost 1 base, J lost 2 bases, and 18 bases lay in between. In nucleotides, the CDR3 is TGTGCCAGCAGTGAAGAGGCCCACAGGCTCCTTACCTACGAGCAGTACTTC. Protein sequence: CASSEEAHRLLTYEQYF.

The chain has TRBV18 and TRBJ2-7; 7 bases agree with TRBD2. Trimming at V came to 1 base and at J to 0 bases, leaving 6 bases not matched to a gene. The CDR3 runs to 16 residues. Germline V lookup: CDR1 KGHSH, CDR2 LQKENI. In nucleotides, the CDR3 is TGTGCCAGCTCACCACGGGGGAGGGCGAGCTCCTACGAGCAGTACTTC. Residues: CASSPRGRASSYEQYF.

This clone was seen only a few times. The chain couples TRBV2 to TRBJ2-7, with 7 bases matching TRBD2. This CDR3 spans 15 amino acids. Germline-derived CDR1 and CDR2 are SNHLY and FYNNEI. With 3 bases clipped from V and 0 bases from J, the junction kept 5 bases outside the gene matches. In nucleotides, the CDR3 is TGTGCCAGCAGTGAGGCTAGCGGCAGCTCCTACGAGCAGTACTTC. Residues: CASSEASGSSYEQYF.

Regarding this clone: A junction boundary mismatches the germline segment, possibly from a read error. The chain links TRBV2 to TRBJ2-3; 8 nucleotides agree with TRBD1. Germline CDR1 reads SNHLY; CDR2 reads FYNNEI. CDR3 length: 13 amino acids. The CDR3 reads CASTGQASDTQYF. In DNA form, the CDR3 reads TGTGCGAGCACGGGACAGGCCTCAGATACGCAGTATTTT.

The chain employs TRBV29-1 and TRBJ1-1; possible D gene TRBD1, 5 bases. The V end lost 2 bases, the J end lost 2 bases, and 12 bases lay between the germline ends. This CDR3 is 14 amino acids long. Germline V lookup: CDR1 SQVTM, CDR2 ANQGSEA. The CDR3: CSVELAGRNTEAFF. The CDR3 DNA is TGCAGCGTTGAATTAGCGGGGCGCAACACTGAAGCTTTCTTT. Supplemented by reference TRBV29-1 and TRBJ1-1, the full variable domain reads SAVISQKPSRDICQRGTSLTIQCQVDSQVTMMFWYRQQPGQSLTLIATANQGSEATYESGFVIDKFPISRPNLTFSTLTVSNMSPEDSSIYLCSVELAGRNTEAFFGQGTRLTVV.

DNA for the CDR3: TGTGCCAGCAGCCGTGGTCAGGGGTATCAGCCCCAGCATTTT. Encoded protein: CASSRGQGYQPQHF. The chain combines TRBV6-5 with TRBJ1-5, with TRBD1 as a possible D gene (6 bases). From germline, CDR1 is MNHEY and CDR2 SVGAGI. This CDR3 region has 14 residues. Trimming removed 6 bases at V and 5 bases at J, with 14 bases between.

The chain joins TRBV2 to TRBJ2-7; weak D call: TRBD1 (5 bases). The CDR3 has 12 amino acids. Trimming took 6 bases from V and 4 from J, leaving 10 bases between them. From germline, CDR1 is SNHLY and CDR2 FYNNEI. The CDR3 protein is CASRVTAYEQYF. The CDR3, as DNA: TGTGCCAGCAGAGTGACAGCTTACGAGCAGTACTTC. The variable domain in full, completed from reference TRBV2 and TRBJ2-7, reads EPEVTQTPSHQVTQMGQEVILRCVPISNHLYFYWYRQILGQKVEFLVSFYNNEISEKSEIFDDQFSVERPDGSNFTLKIRSTKLEDSAMYFCASRVTAYEQYFGPGTRLTVT.

This chain links TRBV19 with TRBJ2-3; a possible D gene is TRBD2 (5 bases). V lost 4 bases and J 4 bases, leaving 18 bases between the germline ends. The CDR3 is made up of 16 amino acids. Germline V gives CDR1 LNHDA, CDR2 SQIVND (reference sequence). The CDR3 spells CASSTRHTGSPDTQYF. The DNA for the CDR3 is TGTGCCAGTAGTACCCGACACACGGGGAGTCCAGATACGCAGTATTTT.

The rearrangement joins TRBV4-1 to TRBJ2-5; 8 bases fit TRBD2. V trimming: 4 bases; J trimming: 1 base; junction bases outside the gene matches: 5. Germline CDR1 is MGHRA and CDR2 is YSYEKL. This CDR3 comprises 15 residues. The CDR3 protein is CASSRPGTSQETQYF. DNA of the CDR3: TGCGCCAGCAGCCGTCCCGGGACTAGCCAAGAGACCCAGTACTTC.

The chain joins TRBV27 to TRBJ2-2; D is possibly TRBD1 (5 bases). This CDR3 comprises 14 residues. Germline lookup yields CDR1 MNHEY and CDR2 SMNVEV (reference sequence). The V end lost 6 bases, the J end lost 1 base, and 9 bases lay between the germline ends. This CDR3 is CASRFTGNTGELFF. CDR3 DNA sequence: TGTGCCAGCAGGTTTACAGGGAACACCGGGGAGCTGTTTTTT.

The chain employs TRBV5-6 and TRBJ1-2; 9 bases map to TRBD1. Germline trimming cut 4 bases from V and 3 bases from J; bases unmatched to any gene: 4. CDR1 and CDR2 (germline): SGHDT, YYEEEE. This CDR3 comprises 14 residues. The CDR3 spells CASSLGQGDYGYTF. The CDR3 bases are TGTGCCAGCAGCCTGGGACAGGGTGACTATGGCTACACCTTC.

This sequence joins TRBV18 and TRBJ1-3; tentatively, D is TRBD1 (5 bases). CDR1 is KGHSH, CDR2 LQKENI, per germline. The V end was cut by 3 bases, the J end by 2 bases, with 11 bases between. This CDR3 spans 15 amino acids. The CDR3 protein is CASSPTTVPGNTIYF. The CDR3 nucleotides read TGTGCCAGCTCACCTACGACAGTACCTGGAAACACCATATATTTT.

V usage is TRBV5-1 and J usage is TRBJ1-1; D possibly corresponds to TRBD1 (5 bases). Per germline, CDR1 SGHRS and CDR2 YFSETQ. V lost 6 bases, J lost 4 bases, and 10 bases lay in between. CDR3 length equals 12 residues. The CDR3 sequence: CASKTGGTEAFF. The CDR3 nucleotides read TGCGCCAGCAAAACGGGGGGCACTGAAGCTTTCTTT.

The chain recombines TRBV11-2 with TRBJ2-1, with a possible D match to TRBD1 (6 bases). The CDR3 loop spans 15 amino acids. Per germline, CDR1 SGHAT and CDR2 FQNNGV. The V end lost 3 bases, the J end lost 5 bases, and 14 bases lay between the germline ends. Here the CDR3 reads CASSFRRTVNNEQFF. The CDR3 DNA sequence: TGTGCCAGCAGCTTCCGCCGGACAGTCAACAATGAGCAGTTCTTC. Together with reference TRBV11-2 and TRBJ2-1, the CDR3 gives the full variable domain: EAGVAQSPRYKIIEKRQSVAFWCNPISGHATLYWYQQILGQGPKLLIQFQNNGVVDDSQLPKDRFSAERLKGVDSTLKIQPAKLEDSAVYLCASSFRRTVNNEQFFGPGTRLTVL.

The CDR3 sequence: CASSARIAGGRTGELFF. In nucleotides, the CDR3 is TGTGCCAGCAGTGCACGGATAGCGGGAGGGCGTACCGGGGAGCTGTTTTTT. J is TRBJ2-2 and V is TRBV6-4, with 11 bases identical to TRBD2. CDR1 and CDR2 (germline): MRHNA, SNTAGT. The J segment lost 5 bases and the V segment lost 4 bases, leaving 9 bases of the junction unmatched. The CDR3 consists of 17 residues.

The rearrangement joins TRBV18 to TRBJ1-2, with 10 bases matching TRBD1. V lost 6 bases and J lost 2; bases outside the gene matches: 6. In germline, CDR1 is KGHSH, CDR2 LQKENI. The CDR3 spans 15 residues. The DNA for the CDR3 is TGTGCCAGCTCGCGCGGGACAGGGGAAAACTATGGCTACACCTTC. Residues: CASSRGTGENYGYTF.

This clone has only a few counts. V and J are TRBV5-8 and TRBJ1-4; D uncertain. Between the trimmed V and J ends, which lost 1 base and 13 bases, there was a span of 14 bases. Germline assignment: CDR1 SGHTS and CDR2 YDEGEE. CDR3 size: 13 residues. This chain's CDR3 is CASSLNGEDRLFF. The CDR3 DNA is TGTGCCAGCAGCTTGAACGGGGAGGATCGACTGTTTTTT.

The chain has TRBV2 and TRBJ1-1; D is undetermined. The CDR3 length is 13 residues. Between the trimmed V and J ends, which lost 1 base and 4 bases, there was a span of 7 bases. The germline V gene encodes CDR1 SNHLY and CDR2 FYNNEI. The CDR3 here is CASSEGRFTEAFF. In DNA, the CDR3 is TGTGCCAGCAGTGAAGGGAGGTTCACTGAAGCTTTCTTT.